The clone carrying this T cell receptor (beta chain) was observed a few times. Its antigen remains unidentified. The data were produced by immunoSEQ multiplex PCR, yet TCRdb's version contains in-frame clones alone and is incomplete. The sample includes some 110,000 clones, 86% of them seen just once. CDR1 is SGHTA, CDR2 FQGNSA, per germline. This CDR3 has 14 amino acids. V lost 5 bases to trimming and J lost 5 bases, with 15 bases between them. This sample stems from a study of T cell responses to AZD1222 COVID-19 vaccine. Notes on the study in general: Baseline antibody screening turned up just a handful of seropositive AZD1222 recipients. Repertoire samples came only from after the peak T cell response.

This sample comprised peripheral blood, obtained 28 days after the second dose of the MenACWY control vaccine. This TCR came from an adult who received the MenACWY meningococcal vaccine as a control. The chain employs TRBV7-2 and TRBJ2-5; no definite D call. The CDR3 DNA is TGTGCCAGCAGCCCCCGGGCCCAGTCGGAGACCCAGTACTTC. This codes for CASSPRAQSETQYF. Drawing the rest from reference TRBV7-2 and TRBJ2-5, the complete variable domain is GAGVSQSPSNKVTEKGKDVELRCDPISGHTALYWYRQSLGQGLEFLIYFQGNSAPDKSGLPSDRFSAERTGGSVSTLTIQRTQQEDSAVYLCASSPRAQSETQYFGPGTRLLVL.